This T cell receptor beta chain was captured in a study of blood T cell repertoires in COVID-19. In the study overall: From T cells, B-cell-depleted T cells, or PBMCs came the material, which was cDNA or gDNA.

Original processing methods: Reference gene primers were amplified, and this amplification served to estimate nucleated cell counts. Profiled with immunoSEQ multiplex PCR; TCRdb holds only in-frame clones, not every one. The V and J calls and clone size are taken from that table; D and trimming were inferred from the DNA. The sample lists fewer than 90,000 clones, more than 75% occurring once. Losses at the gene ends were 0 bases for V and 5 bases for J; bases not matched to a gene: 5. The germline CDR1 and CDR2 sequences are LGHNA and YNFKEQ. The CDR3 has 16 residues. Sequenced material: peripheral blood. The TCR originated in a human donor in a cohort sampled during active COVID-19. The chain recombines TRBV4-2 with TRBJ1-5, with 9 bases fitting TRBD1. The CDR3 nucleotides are TGTGCCAGCAGCCAAGATAGGGACAGGGACGATCAGCCCCAGCATTTT. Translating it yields CASSQDRDRDDQPQHF.